This T cell receptor beta chain was sequenced in a study of blood T cell repertoires in COVID-19. As for the study in general: Some COVID-19 samples were acute and others convalescent; all came from the United States, Italy and Spain.

This table comes from immunoSEQ multiplex PCR, and its TCRdb copy is limited to in-frame clones, with some not included. The sample yields about 14,000 clones, over 75% seen once. Trimming took 5 bases from V and 4 from J; bases not matched to a gene: 4. Looked up from germline, CDR1 is SNHLY and CDR2 is FYNNEI. The CDR3 is 13 residues long. The source material was peripheral blood. The TCR originated in a man aged 50-60 years with active COVID-19. The chain uses TRBV2 and TRBJ1-2; TRBD1 matches at 7 bases. For the CDR3, the DNA is TGTGCCAGCAGTATGACAGGGCTCTATGGCTACACCTTC. This sequence encodes CASSMTGLYGYTF.